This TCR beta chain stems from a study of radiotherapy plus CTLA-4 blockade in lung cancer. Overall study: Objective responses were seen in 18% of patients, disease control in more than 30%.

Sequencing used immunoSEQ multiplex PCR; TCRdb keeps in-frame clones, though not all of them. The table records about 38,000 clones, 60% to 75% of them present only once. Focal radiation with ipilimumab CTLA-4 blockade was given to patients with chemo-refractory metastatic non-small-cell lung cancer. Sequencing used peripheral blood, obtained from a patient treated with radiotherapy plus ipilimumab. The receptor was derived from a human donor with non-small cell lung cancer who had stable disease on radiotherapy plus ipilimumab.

DNA of the CDR3: TGCGCCAGCAGCCGGACAGGGGAGACCTATGGCTACACCTTC. This encodes CASSRTGETYGYTF. The genes are TRBV5-1 and TRBJ1-2, with 9 bases that match TRBD1. The CDR3 extends over 14 amino acids. Germline CDR1 reads SGHRS; CDR2 reads YFSETQ. V lost 4 bases, J lost 4 bases, and 5 bases stayed unmatched.